This T cell receptor (beta chain) is from a study of T cell responses to AZD1222 COVID-19 vaccine. Second-dose intervals near 4 or 12 weeks were combined. Method: immunoSEQ multiplex PCR; TCRdb's copy keeps in-frame clones and lacks some. This table holds more than 120,000 clones, more than 70% found once. The length of the CDR3 is 13 residues. Trimming removed 3 bases at V and 12 bases at J, with 18 bases between. Per the germline V gene, CDR1 is LGHNA and CDR2 is YSLEER. The TCR was taken from an adult who received the AZD1222 COVID-19 vaccine. This rearrangement joins TRBV4-3 to TRBJ2-7; a possible D gene is TRBD1 (7 bases). Sample: peripheral blood, taken 28 days after the second AZD1222 dose. CDR3 protein: CASSQGTGDSMYF. CDR3 bases: TGCGCCAGCAGCCAGGGAACAGGGGACTCAATGTACTTC.